This is a list of T cell receptor beta chains from one sample in a study of blood T cell dynamics during melanoma immunotherapy. Profiled with immunoSEQ multiplex PCR; TCRdb holds only in-frame clones, not every one. The sample lists about 8,400 clones; around 85% were seen once. Sequenced material: blood, taken from a patient treated with checkpoint blockade. These receptors all come from a human donor with melanoma. The CDR3 runs from the conserved cysteine through the conserved F or W. Fields, in order: D gene, V gene, J gene, clone size, CDR3 DNA, CDR3 protein. D genes are given only for firm matches. Some rows mark clone size as missing; the rest say once, few, many or name a class of expanded clone.

>-|TRBV14|TRBJ2-7|-
TGTGCCAGCAGCCTATCCGGGACCCTCTACGAGCAGTACTTC
CASSLSGTLYEQYF
>-|TRBV6-5|TRBJ1-1|-
TGTGCCAGCAGTTACCGGCAGGAAGCTTTCTTT
CASSYRQEAFF
>-|TRBV9|TRBJ1-4|once
TGTGCCAGCAGCGAGACACCGGGAGGAAAACTGTTTTTT
CASSETPGGKLFF
>TRBD1|TRBV6-6|TRBJ2-7|-
TGTGCCAGCAGGCCCGGCGGACAGGGGGCGAGCGAGCAGTACTTC
CASRPGGQGASEQYF
>TRBD1|TRBV5-4|TRBJ2-7|-
TGTGCCAGCAACCCCGGGACAGCCTCCTACGAGCAGTACTTC
CASNPGTASYEQYF
>-|TRBV5-6|TRBJ1-1|-
TGTGCCAGCAGCTTAGGGGGAAGAAACACTGAAGCTTTCTTT
CASSLGGRNTEAFF
>TRBD1|TRBV23-1|TRBJ1-4|-
TGCGCCAGCACCAGGGACAGGGGGTCTCTGCCTAATGAAAAACTGTTTTTT
CASTRDRGSLPNEKLFF
>-|TRBV28|TRBJ2-7|-
TGTGCCAGCAGTTTCGGGATGAGCTACGAGCAGTACTTC
CASSFGMSYEQYF
>-|TRBV29-1|TRBJ2-5|-
TGCAGCGTTGCTACCTTTAACCAGCAGTACTTC
CSVATFNQQYF
>TRBD1|TRBV5-1|TRBJ1-3|-
TGCGCCAGCAGCCAGACAGGGTCTGGAAACACCATATATTTT
CASSQTGSGNTIYF
>TRBD1|TRBV2|TRBJ1-5|once
TGTGCCAGCAGTGAGGGACAGGGAGAACAGCCCCAGCATTTT
CASSEGQGEQPQHF
>-|TRBV9|TRBJ2-7|once
TGTGCCAGCAGCGCAGGAATAGGGGCCCACTACGAGCAGTACTTC
CASSAGIGAHYEQYF
>TRBD1|TRBV7-6|TRBJ2-7|once
TGTGCCAGCAGCCAGGGACAGGGGTTCACCTACGAGCAGTACTTC
CASSQGQGFTYEQYF
>-|TRBV28|TRBJ1-5|-
TGTGCCAGCAGGCCCGGGACGGAGGTCTCCCAGCCCCAGCATTTT
CASRPGTEVSQPQHF
>TRBD1|TRBV11-3|TRBJ1-5|-
TGTGCCAGCAGCTCGGGACAGGGAGGTGGACAGCCCCAGCATTTT
CASSSGQGGGQPQHF
>TRBD1|TRBV5-6|TRBJ2-7|-
TGTGCCAGCAGCTTTCTCGGGACAGGGAATAATTACGAGCAGTACTTC
CASSFLGTGNNYEQYF
>TRBD1|TRBV7-8|TRBJ2-3|once
TGTGCCAGCAGAGCGTTACAGGGGCGAGGCACAGATACGCAGTATTTT
CASRALQGRGTDTQYF
>TRBD2|TRBV9|TRBJ2-7|-
TGTGCCAGCAGCGTAGCGGGTAGCGGGTCTTACGAGCAGTACTTC
CASSVAGSGSYEQYF
>TRBD2|TRBV7-8|TRBJ2-7|-
TGTGCCAGCAGCTCAGGACTAGCGGCCACCTACGAGCAGTACTTC
CASSSGLAATYEQYF
>TRBD2|TRBV11-2|TRBJ2-7|-
TGTGCCAGCAGCTTGCGAGCGGGAGGAGGGTCCTACGAGCAGTACTTC
CASSLRAGGGSYEQYF
>TRBD1|TRBV29-1|TRBJ2-7|-
TGCAGCACCAGGACAGGGAACGAGCAGTACTTC
CSTRTGNEQYF
>TRBD2|TRBV18|TRBJ2-3|-
TGTGCCAGCTCACCCAGCGGGAGCTCAGATACGCAGTATTTT
CASSPSGSSDTQYF
>TRBD1|TRBV10-3|TRBJ2-7|-
TGTGCCAGCGGGACAGGGGGGGGTGAGCAGTACTTC
CASGTGGGEQYF
>-|TRBV7-8|TRBJ1-4|-
TGTGCCAGCAGCTTAGCGCGGCAGGGAGGCGAAAAACTGTTTTTT
CASSLARQGGEKLFF
>-|TRBV4-1|TRBJ1-2|-
TGCGCCAGCAGCCAAGACCGGACAGCCTCCAACTATGGCTACACCTTC
CASSQDRTASNYGYTF